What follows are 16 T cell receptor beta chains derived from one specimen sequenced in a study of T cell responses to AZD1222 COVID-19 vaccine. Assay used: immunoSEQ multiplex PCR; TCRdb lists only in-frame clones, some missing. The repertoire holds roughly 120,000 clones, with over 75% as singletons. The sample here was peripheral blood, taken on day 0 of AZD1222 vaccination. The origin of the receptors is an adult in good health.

As DNA, the CDR3 is TGTGCCAGCAGTGTGGACAGGGGGTATGGCTACACCTTC. Protein sequence: CASSVDRGYGYTF. The chain uses TRBV25-1 and TRBJ1-2; 10 bases match TRBD1. The germline V gene has CDR1 MGHDK and CDR2 SYGVNS. The CDR3 runs 13 residues. J gave up 5 bases and V 4 bases, and 1 base lay outside the gene matches.

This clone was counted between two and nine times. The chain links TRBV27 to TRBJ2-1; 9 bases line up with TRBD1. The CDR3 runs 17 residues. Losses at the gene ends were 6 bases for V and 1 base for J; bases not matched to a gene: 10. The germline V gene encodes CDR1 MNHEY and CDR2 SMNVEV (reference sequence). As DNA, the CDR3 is TGTGCCAGCAGCCGCCAGACAGGGGGGAGGTCCTACAATGAGCAGTTCTTC. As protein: CASSRQTGGRSYNEQFF.

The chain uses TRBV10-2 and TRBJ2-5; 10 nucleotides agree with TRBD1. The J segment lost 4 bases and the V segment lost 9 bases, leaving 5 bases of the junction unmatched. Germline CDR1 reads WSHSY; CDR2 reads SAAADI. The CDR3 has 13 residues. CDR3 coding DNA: TGCGCCAGTCGGACAGGGGGGGGAGAGACCCAGTACTTC. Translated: CASRTGGGETQYF.

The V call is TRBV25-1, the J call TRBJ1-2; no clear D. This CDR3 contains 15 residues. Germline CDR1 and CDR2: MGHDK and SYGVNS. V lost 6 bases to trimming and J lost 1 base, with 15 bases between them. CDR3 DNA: TGTGCCAGCAGCTTTGGTGTGGGGTTTAACTATGGCTACACCTTC. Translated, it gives CASSFGVGFNYGYTF.

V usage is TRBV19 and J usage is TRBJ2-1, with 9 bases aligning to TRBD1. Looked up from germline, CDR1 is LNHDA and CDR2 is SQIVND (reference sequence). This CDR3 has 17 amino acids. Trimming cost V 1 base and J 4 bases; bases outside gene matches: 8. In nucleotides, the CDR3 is TGTGCCAGTAGTATAGGGACAGGGGTTATCTTTTACAATGAGCAGTTCTTC. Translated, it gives CASSIGTGVIFYNEQFF.

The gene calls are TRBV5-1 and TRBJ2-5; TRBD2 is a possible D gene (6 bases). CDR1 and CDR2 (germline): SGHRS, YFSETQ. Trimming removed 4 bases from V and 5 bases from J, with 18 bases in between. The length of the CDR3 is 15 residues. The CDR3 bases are TGCGCCAGCAGCCTTGGGTCTTCGGGGAGGGAGACCCAGTACTTC. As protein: CASSLGSSGRETQYF.

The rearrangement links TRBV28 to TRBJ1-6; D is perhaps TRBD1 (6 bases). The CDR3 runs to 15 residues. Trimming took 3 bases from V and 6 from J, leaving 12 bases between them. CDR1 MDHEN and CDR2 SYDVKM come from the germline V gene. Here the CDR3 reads CASSLDSLFNSPLHF. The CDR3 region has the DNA TGTGCCAGCAGTTTGGACAGCCTATTTAATTCACCCCTCCACTTT.

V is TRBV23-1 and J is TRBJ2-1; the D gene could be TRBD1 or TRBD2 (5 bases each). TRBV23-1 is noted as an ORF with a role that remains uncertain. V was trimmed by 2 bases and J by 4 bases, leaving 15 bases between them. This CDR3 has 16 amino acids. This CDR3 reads CASSQKIRGGYNEQFF. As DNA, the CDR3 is TGCGCCAGCAGTCAAAAAATTCGTGGGGGATACAATGAGCAGTTCTTC.

The CDR3 is CASSPNYSNQPQHF. The DNA for the CDR3 is TGTGCCAGCAGCCCGAACTATAGCAATCAGCCCCAGCATTTT. The rearrangement uses TRBV6-5 and TRBJ1-5; D unresolved. Trimming removed 6 bases at V and 0 bases at J, with 9 bases between. The CDR3 has 14 amino acids. In germline, CDR1 is MNHEY, CDR2 SVGAGI.

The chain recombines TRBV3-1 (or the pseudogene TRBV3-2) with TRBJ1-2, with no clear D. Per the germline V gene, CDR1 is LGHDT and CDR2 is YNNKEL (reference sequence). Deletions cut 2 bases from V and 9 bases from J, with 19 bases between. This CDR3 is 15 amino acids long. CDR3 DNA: TGTGCCAGCAGCCAAAGACGAGAGAAAGGATTCAGCTACACCTTC. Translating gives CASSQRREKGFSYTF.

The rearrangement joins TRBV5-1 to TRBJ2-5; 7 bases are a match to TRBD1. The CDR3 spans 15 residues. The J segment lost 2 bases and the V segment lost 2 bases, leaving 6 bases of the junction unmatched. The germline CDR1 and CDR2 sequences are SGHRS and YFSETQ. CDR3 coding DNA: TGCGCCAGCAGCTTCGGGACAGTAATACAAGAGACCCAGTACTTC. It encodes CASSFGTVIQETQYF.

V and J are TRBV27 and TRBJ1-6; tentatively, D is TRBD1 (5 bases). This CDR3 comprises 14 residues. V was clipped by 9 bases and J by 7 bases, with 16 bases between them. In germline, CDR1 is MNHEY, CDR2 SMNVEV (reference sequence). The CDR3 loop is CASILGTENSPLHF. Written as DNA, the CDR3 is TGTGCCAGTATTCTAGGGACGGAGAATTCACCCCTCCACTTT.

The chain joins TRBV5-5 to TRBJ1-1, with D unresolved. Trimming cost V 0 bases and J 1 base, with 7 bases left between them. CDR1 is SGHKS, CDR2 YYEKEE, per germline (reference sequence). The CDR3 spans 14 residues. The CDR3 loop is CASSLAAENTEAFF. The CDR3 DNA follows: TGTGCCAGCAGCTTGGCCGCAGAGAACACTGAAGCTTTCTTT. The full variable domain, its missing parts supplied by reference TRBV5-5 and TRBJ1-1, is DAGVTQSPTHLIKTRGQQVTLRCSPISGHKSVSWYQQVLGQGPQFIFQYYEKEERGRGNFPDRFSARQFPNYSSELNVNALLLGDSALYLCASSLAAENTEAFFGQGTRLTVV.

The CDR3 loop is CATVQGGLYNEQFF. In DNA, the CDR3 is TGTGCCACAGTACAGGGTGGGCTCTACAATGAGCAGTTCTTC. This chain uses TRBV19 with TRBJ2-1, with D tentatively TRBD1 (6 bases). This CDR3 spans 14 amino acids. CDR1 is LNHDA and CDR2 is SQIVND in the germline V gene (reference sequence). The V end was cut by 10 bases, the J end by 3 bases, with 16 bases between.

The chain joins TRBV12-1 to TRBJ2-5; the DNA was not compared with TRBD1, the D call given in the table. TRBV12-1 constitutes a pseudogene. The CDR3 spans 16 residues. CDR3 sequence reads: CASSFEGAGQGETQYF. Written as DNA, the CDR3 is TGTGCCAGCAGCTTTGAGGGCGCGGGCCAGGGGGAGACCCAGTACTTC.

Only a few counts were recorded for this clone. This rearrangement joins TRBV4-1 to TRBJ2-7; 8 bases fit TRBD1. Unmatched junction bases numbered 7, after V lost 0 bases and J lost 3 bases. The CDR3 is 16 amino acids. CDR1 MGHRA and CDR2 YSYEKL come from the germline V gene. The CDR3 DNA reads TGCGCCAGCAGCCAAGATCCCCAGGGGGCAAGCTACGAGCAGTACTTC. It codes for CASSQDPQGASYEQYF.